This entry concerns a single TCR beta chain. Its antigen remains undetermined. No much larger clonotype is one base removed from it; base qualities were not supplied. Including the terminal cysteine and phenylalanine, the CDR3 comprises 12 residues. Only the CDR3 region is kept as DNA, spanning 36 bases read in frame from base 1. From a lookup of the germline V gene, CDR1 and CDR2 are SGHDT and YYEEEE. The trim is 7 bases for V and 5 bases for J, with a gap of 11 bases between the germline ends. The immunoSEQ Assay, a bias-controlled multiplex PCR, was used to amplify TCRbeta CDR3 regions from genomic DNA. On the authors' methods: Nucleated cell counts per sample were estimated from amplification of reference gene primers within the assay. To quantify the absolute abundance of each unique TCRbeta CDR3 rearrangement, sequence reads were collapsed and filtered. For each sample, productive Simpson clonality was calculated as the square root of Simpson's diversity index across productive rearrangements. Sourced from immuneACCESS, this table was stored by TCRdb with only in-frame sequences that have V and J called. A share of the clones is absent; for the studies checked, an unresolved V gene accounts for under half, and the remainder has no known explanation. Clone size and V and J calls were adopted from that table, with D and trimming inferred from the DNA. The sample data list around 370,000 clones, and around nine tenths of these were observed just once. Of the sample, approximately 7.3% falls within the top ten clones.

One collaborating source in Seattle enrolled patients during active infection and followed them longitudinally through the course of disease. Each collaborating institution followed its own protocols to collect whole blood in K2EDTA tubes. For TCRbeta analysis, collaborator samples were shipped as frozen whole blood, as isolated PBMCs, or as DNA extracted from either sample type. This entry is derived from a study of blood T cell repertoires in COVID-19 (dated by TCRdb to 2020 to 2022). A note on the overall study: Samples from collaborators originated in the United States, Italy and Spain and spanned both the acute and convalescent phases of COVID-19. The dataset comprised deeply sampled blood TCRbeta repertoires from subjects exposed to, actively infected with, or recovered from COVID-19. The prospective study material was composed of cDNA or gDNA derived from T cells, B-cell-depleted T cells, or PBMCs. The samples were drawn from the first 160 participants of the ongoing ImmuneRACE study and from 1,254 subjects provided by 6 global collaborators. Sample metadata almost always included a de-identified subject ID, COVID-19 status, age in years and sex. The repertoires were released in a freely available public database meant as a resource for research on the immune response to SARS-CoV-2. Where available, HLA class I and class II types were taken from metadata supplied by the sample provider and were not determined by assay-based typing.

Results the study describes overall, beyond this receptor: How much clinical and demographic metadata was included differed by source and by participant, and the metadata was provided uncurated.

The rearrangement joined TRBV5-6 to TRBJ2-3, and possibly TRBD1, on 6 matching bases. This receptor was identified in a woman aged 70-85 years with COVID-19, enrolled during active disease. Sequenced material: peripheral blood. The CDR3 protein sequence reads: CASVRGQDTQYF. The DNA sequence is TGTGCCAGCGTGAGGGGACAAGATACGCAGTATTTT.